Listed below are T cell receptor beta chains from one sample, sequenced in a study of OX40 agonist ivuxolimab in advanced cancers. Profiled with immunoSEQ multiplex PCR; TCRdb holds only in-frame clones, not every one. The sample yields about 83,000 clones, approximately 91% seen once. Sequencing was performed on CD4+ or CD8+ T cells sorted from blood, taken in a trial of the OX40 agonist ivuxolimab. All receptors come from an adult with an advanced solid tumor such as melanoma, head and neck, liver or kidney cancer. Each CDR3 is given with its conserved first and last residue. The order of the fields is V gene, D gene, clone size, J gene, CDR3 protein, CDR3 DNA. A D gene is named only where the DNA matches it firmly. Size tells how often a clone was seen (once, few, many) or the class of an expanded clone, and some rows leave it out.

>TRBV7-8|TRBD1|-|TRBJ2-3
CASSLVQGASDTQYF
TGTGCCAGCAGCTTAGTGCAGGGGGCATCGGATACGCAGTATTTT
>TRBV6-1|TRBD1|-|TRBJ2-5
CASSEGEGQGRIIQESQYF
TGTGCCAGCAGTGAAGGCGAGGGACAGGGGCGAATAATACAAGAGTCCCAGTACTTC
>TRBV2|TRBD2|-|TRBJ2-3
CASSPGLVSDTQYF
TGTGCCAGCAGTCCGGGACTAGTTTCAGATACGCAGTATTTT
>TRBV6-6|-|-|TRBJ2-1
CASRPRRSSYNEQFF
TGTGCCAGCAGACCACGGCGGAGCTCCTACAATGAGCAGTTCTTC
>TRBV10-3|-|few|TRBJ2-1
CAISESSVPEQFF
TGTGCCATCAGTGAGTCCTCGGTTCCGGAGCAGTTCTTC
>TRBV20-1|-|-|TRBJ2-5
CSAQTTATQYF
TGCAGTGCCCAAACTACGGCGACCCAGTACTTC
>TRBV29-1|TRBD1|-|TRBJ1-2
CSGGQEANYGYTF
TGCAGCGGAGGACAGGAAGCTAACTATGGCTACACCTTC
>TRBV6-5|-|-|TRBJ1-2
CASRNGQSALYGYTF
TGTGCCAGCAGAAACGGACAGTCCGCCCTCTATGGCTACACCTTC
>TRBV29-1|TRBD2|-|TRBJ2-3
CSVSGSGGADTQYF
TGCAGCGTTTCGGGGAGCGGGGGTGCAGATACGCAGTATTTT
>TRBV7-9|-|-|TRBJ2-1
CASSFSAYNEQFF
TGTGCCAGCAGCTTCTCAGCTTACAATGAGCAGTTCTTC
>TRBV1|-|-|TRBJ2-7
CTSSQVQRVVYEQYF
TGCACCAGCAGCCAAGTCCAGCGGGTCGTCTACGAGCAGTACTTC
>TRBV19|TRBD2|once|TRBJ2-7
CASSIIAGVGYEQYF
TGTGCCAGTAGTATCATAGCGGGAGTTGGCTACGAGCAGTACTTC
>TRBV7-2|TRBD1|-|TRBJ1-5
CASSRDRNQPQHF
TGTGCCAGCAGCCGGGACAGGAATCAGCCCCAGCATTTT
>TRBV19|-|-|TRBJ1-3
CASSQMWGTTTGNTIYF
TGTGCCAGTAGCCAAATGTGGGGAACTACCACTGGAAACACCATATATTTT
>TRBV5-1|TRBD1|-|TRBJ2-7
CASAPGTGGYEQYF
TGCGCCAGTGCGCCCGGGACAGGGGGATACGAGCAGTACTTC
>TRBV28|-|-|TRBJ1-5
CASSLGGGPQPQHF
TGTGCCAGCTCCCTAGGGGGGGGCCCTCAGCCCCAGCATTTT
>TRBV2|-|-|TRBJ2-3
CASSSISGTDTQYF
TGTGCCAGCAGTTCCATCAGCGGCACAGATACGCAGTATTTT
>TRBV5-1|TRBD2|-|TRBJ2-5
CASSSHLTGGSEETQYF
TGCGCCAGCAGCTCGCACCTCACGGGAGGGAGTGAGGAGACCCAGTACTTC
>TRBV14|-|-|TRBJ1-1
CASSRSRVYTEAFF
TGTGCCAGCAGTCGGTCCAGGGTTTACACTGAAGCTTTCTTT
>TRBV10-3|-|-|TRBJ1-2
CAISGSYGYTF
TGTGCCATCTCGGGGAGCTATGGCTACACCTTC
>TRBV5-1|TRBD2|-|TRBJ2-1
CASSWAGTTHNEQFF
TGCGCCAGCAGCTGGGCGGGGACTACCCACAATGAGCAGTTCTTC
>TRBV28|-|-|TRBJ2-5
CASSRPSGRRETQYF
TGTGCCAGCAGTAGGCCCTCGGGGCGGAGAGAGACCCAGTACTTC
>TRBV5-1|TRBD2|once|TRBJ2-5
CASSPGLAGRETQYF
TGCGCCAGCAGCCCGGGACTAGCGGGGAGGGAGACCCAGTACTTC
>TRBV4-3|-|-|TRBJ1-1
CASSQDSSVNAFF
TGCGCCAGCAGCCAAGATTCCTCGGTTAACGCTTTCTTT
>TRBV18|-|-|TRBJ2-1
CASSPADNNEQFF
TGTGCCAGCTCACCAGCAGACAACAATGAGCAGTTCTTC
>TRBV7-6|-|-|TRBJ2-2
CASSFQATGELFF
TGTGCCAGCAGCTTTCAGGCGACCGGGGAGCTGTTTTTT
>TRBV19|-|-|TRBJ1-4
CASKGASSTNEKLFF
TGTGCCAGTAAAGGGGCTTCCTCAACTAATGAAAAACTGTTTTTT